The rows below give T cell receptor beta chains drawn from one sample of a study of neurological immune-mediated disorders. TCRdb analysed the 5' RACE reads with MiXCR anew, one entry per CDR3 protein. The sample contains around 60,000 distinct CDR3 sequences, roughly 3.5% of which appear only once. The sample was PBMCs. Receptor source: a woman aged 55 to 70 with multiple sclerosis. Both conserved end residues are part of each CDR3. Each record gives: D gene, J gene, V gene, clone size, CDR3 DNA, CDR3 protein. A D gene is named only where the DNA matches it firmly. Clone size is shown for a subset of rows, as once, few, many or a class of expanded clone.

>TRBD2|TRBJ2-3|TRBV20-1|many
TGCAGTGCTGGGACTAGTTACGATACGCAGTATTTT
CSAGTSYDTQYF
>-|TRBJ1-1|TRBV4-1|many
TGCGCCAGCAGCCAAGAGGGCGGTGAAGCTTTCTTT
CASSQEGGEAFF
>-|TRBJ2-1|TRBV12-3/TRBV12-4|many
TGTGCCAGCAGCCCCTCTGGCTTTCGAGCCTACAATGAGCAGTTCTTC
CASSPSGFRAYNEQFF
>TRBD1|TRBJ2-5|TRBV10-3|few
TGTGCCATCAGTAGACAGGGTATGGAGACCCAGTACTTC
CAISRQGMETQYF
>-|TRBJ2-5|TRBV4-3|many
TGCGCCAGCAGCCAAGGATTTAGGAACGACCAGTACTTC
CASSQGFRNDQYF
>-|TRBJ2-5|TRBV29-1|many
TGCAGCGTAAAAACCGTCCGCCCACAAGAGACCCAGTACTTC
CSVKTVRPQETQYF
>-|TRBJ1-1|TRBV20-1|many
TGCAGTGCTAGTTTCTTGGTCCCGGGGGGACGTAAGCCAGCTTTCTTT
CSASFLVPGGRKPAFF
>-|TRBJ1-1|TRBV7-8|many
TGTGCCAGCAGCTTACGGTACACTGAAGCTTTCTTT
CASSLRYTEAFF
>-|TRBJ2-3|TRBV5-1|many
TGCGCCAGCAGCTTGGACCTTTCAGATACGCAGTATTTT
CASSLDLSDTQYF
>-|TRBJ2-1|TRBV6-5|many
TGTGCCAGCAGTGGGGGGGACAATCACAATGAGCAGTTCTTC
CASSGGDNHNEQFF
>TRBD1|TRBJ2-3|TRBV12-3/TRBV12-4|many
TGTGCCAGCAGCACTAGTCGGACAGGCTCAGATACGCAGTATTTT
CASSTSRTGSDTQYF
>TRBD2|TRBJ2-1|TRBV11-2|many
TGTGCCAGCAGCCCGTTTCGCGGGAGACGCAATGAGCAGTTCTTC
CASSPFRGRRNEQFF
>-|TRBJ1-5|TRBV6-1|many
TGTGCCAGCAGTGCCTTTGGGACTCAGCCCCAGCATTTT
CASSAFGTQPQHF
>-|TRBJ2-7|TRBV7-2|-
TGTGCCAGCAGCCCGGTGGGGGGGCAGAAAGAGCAGTACTTC
CASSPVGGQKEQYF
>TRBD1|TRBJ2-2|TRBV20-1|many
TGCAGTGCTAGGGGACAGGGCCACGGGGAGCTGTTTTTT
CSARGQGHGELFF
>TRBD2|TRBJ2-2|TRBV24-1|many
TGTGCCACCAGTGACCGGACTAGTGGTGTGACCGGGGAGCTGTTTTTT
CATSDRTSGVTGELFF
>-|TRBJ2-1|TRBV20-1|many
TGCAGTGCTAGAGATGTGGCAGGCGACTTCTCCTACAATGAGCAGTTCTTC
CSARDVAGDFSYNEQFF
>TRBD1|TRBJ2-7|TRBV9|many
TGTGCCAGCAGCGTAGGTGGGACAGGCGTTTCCTACGAGCAGTACTTC
CASSVGGTGVSYEQYF
>-|TRBJ2-2|TRBV4-2|-
TGTGCCAGCAGCCAAGGGCGGGGGCAAACCGGGGAGCTGTTTTTT
CASSQGRGQTGELFF
>-|TRBJ1-2|TRBV4-3|many
TGCGCCAGCAGCCAAGTTCTGGTCGGCTATGGCTACACCTTC
CASSQVLVGYGYTF